Below are 22 T cell receptor beta chains sequenced from a single sample in a study of CD8+ T cells in alopecia areata (dated by TCRdb to 2016 to 2018). The sample's time point label, in plain terms: baseline before oral tofacitinib. The library relied on the immunoSEQ multiplex PCR assay. To provide template for TCR sequencing, every sample had RNA extracted and reverse transcribed into cDNA. The clones in this table, taken by TCRdb from immuneACCESS, are in-frame only. Not every clone is retained; where verified, under half of the shortfall comes from an unresolved V gene, and the cause of the rest is unknown. Across this sample there are 200,000 to 250,000 clones, with roughly two thirds seen only once. 0.95% to 1.5% of the sample is held by the ten biggest clonotypes. Sequences were derived from CD4+ T cells sorted from blood, sampled at week 0. The receptors originated from a human donor with alopecia areata.

This chain joins TRBV29-1 and TRBJ2-5; the D gene is possibly TRBD1 (6 bases). V was shortened by 5 bases and J by 5 bases, with 12 bases between the two germline ends. The germline V gene encodes CDR1 SQVTM and CDR2 ANQGSEA. The CDR3 runs to 12 residues. In DNA, the CDR3 is TGCAGCGTTAATAACAGGGTTGAGACCCAGTACTTC. This encodes CSVNNRVETQYF. The whole variable domain, filled in from reference TRBV29-1 and TRBJ2-5, reads SAVISQKPSRDICQRGTSLTIQCQVDSQVTMMFWYRQQPGQSLTLIATANQGSEATYESGFVIDKFPISRPNLTFSTLTVSNMSPEDSSIYLCSVNNRVETQYFGPGTRLLVL.

J is TRBJ1-6 and V is TRBV7-9; weak D call: TRBD1 (5 bases). Germline CDR1 SEHNR, CDR2 FQNEAQ (reference sequence). The CDR3 runs to 15 residues. V lost 3 bases, J lost 9 bases, and 15 bases lay in between. The CDR3 DNA is TGTGCCAGCAGCTTCGAGTGGGGCTCTGTTTCACCCCTCCACTTT. Residues: CASSFEWGSVSPLHF. Together with reference TRBV7-9 and TRBJ1-6, the CDR3 gives the full variable domain: DTGVSQNPRHKITKRGQNVTFRCDPISEHNRLYWYRQTLGQGPEFLTYFQNEAQLEKSRLLSDRFSAERPKGSFSTLEIQRTEQGDSAMYLCASSFEWGSVSPLHFGNGTRLTVT.

The J gene is TRBJ2-3, the V gene TRBV11-2, with D perhaps TRBD2 (7 bases). Trimming cost V 0 bases and J 4 bases, with 11 bases left between them. The CDR3 extends over 15 amino acids. Looked up from germline, CDR1 is SGHAT and CDR2 is FQNNGV. The CDR3 DNA sequence: TGTGCCAGCAGCTTAGATGGGGGGGCGGCAGATACGCAGTATTTT. Translation gives CASSLDGGAADTQYF.

This clone was picked up one time. The chain has TRBV12-5 and TRBJ2-6; D is undetermined. The CDR3 has 16 residues. V was trimmed by 1 base and J by 2 bases, leaving 9 bases between them. Germline loops: CDR1 LGHNT, CDR2 FRNRAP. The chain's CDR3 is CASGLGRIAGANVLTF. Written as DNA, the CDR3 is TGTGCTAGTGGTTTGGGCCGAATCGCTGGGGCCAACGTCCTGACTTTC.

This clone was observed a single time. The V call is TRBV19, the J call TRBJ1-1; D perhaps matches TRBD1 (5 bases). The CDR3 totals 13 residues. Trimming stripped 5 bases from V and 5 bases from J, with 12 bases between. Germline V gives CDR1 LNHDA, CDR2 SQIVND (reference sequence). The CDR3 coding sequence is TGTGCCAGTAGTCCAGGGCTGGGGACTGAAGCTTTCTTT. Its translation: CASSPGLGTEAFF.

This sequence joins TRBV4-2 and TRBJ2-1, with 10 bases lining up with TRBD1. Looked up from germline, CDR1 is LGHNA and CDR2 is YNFKEQ. This CDR3 region has 16 residues. V lost 3 bases to trimming and J lost 7 bases; unmatched junction nucleotides: 9. CDR3 protein: CASSQIRTGGWNEQFF. The CDR3 nucleotides read TGTGCCAGCAGCCAGATCCGGACAGGGGGTTGGAATGAGCAGTTCTTC.

The chain has TRBV12-5 and TRBJ2-7; D perhaps matches TRBD1 (6 bases). This CDR3 comprises 12 residues. CDR1 and CDR2 (germline): LGHNT, FRNRAP. V lost 8 bases to trimming and J lost 2 bases, with 10 bases between them. The CDR3 DNA is TGTGCTAGTCTAACAGGGACCTACGAGCAGTACTTC. Residues: CASLTGTYEQYF.

This chain uses TRBV30 with TRBJ1-4, with D unclear. The CDR3 covers 12 residues. Trimming took off 3 bases at V and 8 bases at J, with 10 bases between the two ends. Germline V lookup: CDR1 GTSNPN, CDR2 SVGIG (reference sequence). This CDR3 is CAWSRWREKLFF. As DNA, the CDR3 is TGTGCCTGGAGCCGTTGGAGAGAAAAACTGTTTTTT. The full variable domain, completed using reference TRBV30 and TRBJ1-4, is SQTIHQWPATLVQPVGSPLSLECTVEGTSNPNLYWYRQAAGRGLQLLFYSVGIGQISSEVPQNLSASRPQDRQFILSSKKLLLSDSGFYLCAWSRWREKLFFGSGTQLSVL.

The chain links TRBV29-1 to TRBJ1-5; maybe TRBD1 (6 bases). CDR1 and CDR2 (germline): SQVTM, ANQGSEA. CDR3 size: 14 residues. The germline V and J ends were trimmed by 6 bases and 2 bases, with 14 bases remaining between them. The CDR3 region is CSVANREGNQPQHF. CDR3 nucleotide sequence: TGCAGCGTCGCCAACAGGGAGGGCAATCAGCCCCAGCATTTT.

The chain employs TRBV29-1 and TRBJ1-5; 8 bases are shared with TRBD1. Germline lookup yields CDR1 SQVTM and CDR2 ANQGSEA. V trimming: 6 bases; J trimming: 6 bases; junction bases outside the gene matches: 7. This CDR3 contains 13 residues. The CDR3 DNA follows: TGCAGCGTGGCGACAGGGGTTGGTCAGCCCCAGCATTTT. Translation gives CSVATGVGQPQHF.

This clone has just a few counts. This rearrangement joins TRBV5-1 to TRBJ2-7, with 10 bases fitting TRBD1. The CDR3 sequence is 17 residues long. Looked up from germline, CDR1 is SGHRS and CDR2 is YFSETQ. V was clipped by 4 bases and J by 2 bases; unmatched bases: 12. The CDR3 sequence: CASSRTPRQGAAYEQYF. CDR3 sequence (DNA): TGCGCCAGCAGCCGCACGCCAAGACAGGGGGCGGCCTACGAGCAGTACTTC.

The chain joins TRBV19 to TRBJ1-2; D remains unclear. The germline V gene has CDR1 LNHDA and CDR2 SQIVND (reference sequence). This CDR3 spans 15 amino acids. The V end lost 6 bases, the J end lost 3 bases, and 17 bases lay between the germline ends. The CDR3 sequence: CASSAFAGKDYGYTF. CDR3 nucleotides: TGTGCCAGTAGCGCCTTCGCGGGCAAAGACTATGGCTACACCTTC.

The chain uses TRBV2 and TRBJ1-5, with 7 bases fitting TRBD1. The CDR3 runs to 14 residues. Trimming took 5 bases from V and 4 from J; bases not matched to a gene: 5. The germline gives CDR1 SNHLY, CDR2 FYNNEI. The CDR3 loop is CASSRDRSNQPQHF. In DNA, the CDR3 is TGTGCCAGCAGTAGGGACAGATCGAATCAGCCCCAGCATTTT.

The V call is TRBV5-1, the J call TRBJ1-5; D call uncertain. The V gene lost 3 bases and the J gene lost 4 bases, with 14 bases spanning the gap. This CDR3 is 15 amino acids long. Germline lookup yields CDR1 SGHRS and CDR2 YFSETQ. This CDR3 is CASSWEGLWNQPQHF. CDR3 nucleotide sequence: TGCGCCAGCAGCTGGGAGGGCTTATGGAATCAGCCCCAGCATTTT.

This clone appeared once. The rearrangement uses TRBV14 and TRBJ1-6; D ambiguous. With 3 bases removed from V and 14 bases from J, the gap between germline ends came to 11 bases. The CDR3 has 12 amino acids. Germline V lookup: CDR1 SGHDN, CDR2 FVKESK. The CDR3 here is CASSQTSFALHF. DNA of the CDR3: TGTGCCAGCAGCCAGACGAGCTTCGCCCTCCACTTT.

The chain combines TRBV4-1 with TRBJ1-1, with unresolved D. V shed 0 bases and J shed 3 bases, with 5 bases lying between them. The CDR3 extends over 13 amino acids. CDR1 and CDR2 (germline): MGHRA, YSYEKL. The CDR3 sequence: CASSQEGYTEAFF. The CDR3, as DNA: TGCGCCAGCAGCCAAGAAGGGTACACTGAAGCTTTCTTT.

This chain joins TRBV12-5 and TRBJ1-1; TRBD1 might be the D (5 bases). CDR3 size: 16 residues. With 4 bases removed from V and 0 bases from J, the gap between germline ends came to 15 bases. From germline, CDR1 is LGHNT and CDR2 FRNRAP. The CDR3 protein is CASGSDGGGLNTEAFF. As DNA, the CDR3 is TGTGCTAGTGGTTCTGATGGGGGTGGCCTGAACACTGAAGCTTTCTTT.

The chain links TRBV4-2 to TRBJ2-6; TRBD1 matches at 7 bases. The V and J ends lost 4 bases and 1 base, in that order; junction bases with no gene match: 4. Looked up from germline, CDR1 is LGHNA and CDR2 is YNFKEQ. The CDR3 length is 16 residues. This CDR3 reads CASSPYRGSGANVLTF. Here the CDR3 DNA reads TGTGCCAGCAGCCCGTACAGGGGATCTGGGGCCAACGTCCTGACTTTC.

The rearrangement uses TRBV6-4 and TRBJ2-1; 11 bases agree with TRBD2. The CDR3 spans 15 residues. The trim removed 6 bases at V and 1 base at J, leaving 2 bases unmatched. The germline CDR1 and CDR2 sequences are MRHNA and SNTAGT. CDR3: CASSPSGGSYNEQFF. CDR3 DNA: TGTGCCAGCAGCCCTAGCGGGGGGTCCTACAATGAGCAGTTCTTC.

This rearrangement joins TRBV30 to TRBJ1-1; D perhaps matches TRBD1 (6 bases). V dropped 1 base and J dropped 8 bases, with 11 bases sitting between them. The CDR3 runs to 12 residues. Germline V gene lookup returns CDR1 GTSNPN and CDR2 SVGIG (reference sequence). The CDR3 coding sequence is TGTGCCTGGAGTGATCAGGGGACCGAAGCTTTCTTT. Translated: CAWSDQGTEAFF.

V usage is TRBV25-1 and J usage is TRBJ1-2, with D possibly being TRBD1 (6 bases). Trimming cost V 1 base and J 4 bases, with 16 bases left between them. The V gene's germline CDR1 is MGHDK and CDR2 SYGVNS. The CDR3 is made up of 16 amino acids. Here the CDR3 reads CASSELATGEGYGYTF. The CDR3 DNA reads TGTGCCAGCAGTGAATTAGCGACAGGAGAGGGCTATGGCTACACCTTC.

The V gene is TRBV29-1, the J gene TRBJ1-1; D possibly corresponds to TRBD1 (6 bases). CDR1 and CDR2 (germline): SQVTM, ANQGSEA. Trimming pared 7 bases from V and 0 bases from J, leaving 12 bases between. The CDR3 extends over 13 amino acids. DNA for the CDR3: TGCAGCGCGGACAGTTACATGAACACTGAAGCTTTCTTT. Encoded protein: CSADSYMNTEAFF.